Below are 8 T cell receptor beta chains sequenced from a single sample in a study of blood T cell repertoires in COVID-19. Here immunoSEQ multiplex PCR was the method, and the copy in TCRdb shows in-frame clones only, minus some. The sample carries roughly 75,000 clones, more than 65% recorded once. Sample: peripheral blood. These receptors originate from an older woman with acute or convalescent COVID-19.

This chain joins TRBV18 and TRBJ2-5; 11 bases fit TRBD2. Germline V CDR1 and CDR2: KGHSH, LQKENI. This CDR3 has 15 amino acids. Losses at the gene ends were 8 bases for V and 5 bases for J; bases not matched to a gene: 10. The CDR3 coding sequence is TGTGCCAGCGCCATCCTAGCGGGGGGCCGGGAGACCCAGTACTTC. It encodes CASAILAGGRETQYF.

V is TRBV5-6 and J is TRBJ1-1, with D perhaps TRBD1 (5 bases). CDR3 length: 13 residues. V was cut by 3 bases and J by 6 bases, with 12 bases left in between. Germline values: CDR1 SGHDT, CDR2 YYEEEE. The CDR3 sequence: CASSYRGLAEAFF. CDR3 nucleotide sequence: TGTGCCAGCAGCTATAGGGGATTGGCTGAAGCTTTCTTT.

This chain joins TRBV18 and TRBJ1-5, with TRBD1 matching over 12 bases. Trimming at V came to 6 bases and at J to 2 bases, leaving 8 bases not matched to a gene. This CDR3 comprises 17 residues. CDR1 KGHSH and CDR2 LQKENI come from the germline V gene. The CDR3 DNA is TGTGCCAGCTCCGCCGGGACAGGGGGCTCGGGCAATCAGCCCCAGCATTTT. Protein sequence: CASSAGTGGSGNQPQHF.

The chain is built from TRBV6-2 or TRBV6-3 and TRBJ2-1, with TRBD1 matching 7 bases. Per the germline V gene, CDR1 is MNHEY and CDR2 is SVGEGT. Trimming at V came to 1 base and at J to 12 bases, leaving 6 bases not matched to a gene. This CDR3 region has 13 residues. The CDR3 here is CASSYFGWTGQFF. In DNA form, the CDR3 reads TGTGCCAGCAGTTACTTTGGATGGACAGGGCAGTTCTTC.

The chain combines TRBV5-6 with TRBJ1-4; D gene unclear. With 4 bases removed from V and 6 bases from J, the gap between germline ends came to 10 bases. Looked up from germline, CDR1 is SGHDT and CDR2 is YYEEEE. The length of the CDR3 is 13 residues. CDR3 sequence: CASSVPGYEKLFF. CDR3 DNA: TGTGCCAGCAGCGTTCCGGGGTATGAAAAACTGTTTTTT.

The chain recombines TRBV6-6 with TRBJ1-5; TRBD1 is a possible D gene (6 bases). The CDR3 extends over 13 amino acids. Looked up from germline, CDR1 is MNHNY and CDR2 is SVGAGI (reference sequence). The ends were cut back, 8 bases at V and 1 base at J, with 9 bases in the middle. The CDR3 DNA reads TGTGCCAGCGAAAGGGGGAGCAATCAGCCCCAGCATTTT. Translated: CASERGSNQPQHF.

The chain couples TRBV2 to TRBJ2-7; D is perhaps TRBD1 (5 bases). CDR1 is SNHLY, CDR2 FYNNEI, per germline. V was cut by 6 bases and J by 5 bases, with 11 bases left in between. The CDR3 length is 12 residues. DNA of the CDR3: TGTGCCAGCAGGGACAATGGAAACGAGCAGTACTTC. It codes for CASRDNGNEQYF.

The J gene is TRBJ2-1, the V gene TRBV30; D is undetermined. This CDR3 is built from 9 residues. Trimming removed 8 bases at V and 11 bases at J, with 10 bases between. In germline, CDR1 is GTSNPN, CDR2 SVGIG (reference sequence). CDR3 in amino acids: CALGGKQFF. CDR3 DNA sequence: TGTGCCCTAGGCGGTAAGCAGTTCTTC.